This TCR beta chain was captured in a study of T cell repertoires in cytomegalovirus infection. At the level of the study: CMV infection together with matching HLA type was indicated by public TCR beta signatures.

TCRdb processed the reads anew with MiXCR; each CDR3 protein has one entry. The sample records approximately 750,000 distinct CDR3 sequences, under 40% being singletons. CDR3 size: 14 residues. The J segment lost 2 bases and the V segment lost 5 bases, leaving 3 bases of the junction unmatched. CDR1 and CDR2 (germline): SGHVS, FNYEAQ. This clonotype was observed at least ten times. The specimen was PBMCs. This clonotype was sampled from a human donor in good health (CMV status not recorded). Some clones in this sample may be carry-over from other donors' samples. The chain recombines TRBV7-6 with TRBJ2-1; TRBD2 matches 7 bases. CDR3 region: CASSVTSAYNEQFF. As DNA, the CDR3 is TGTGCCAGCAGCGTAACTAGCGCCTACAATGAGCAGTTCTTC.